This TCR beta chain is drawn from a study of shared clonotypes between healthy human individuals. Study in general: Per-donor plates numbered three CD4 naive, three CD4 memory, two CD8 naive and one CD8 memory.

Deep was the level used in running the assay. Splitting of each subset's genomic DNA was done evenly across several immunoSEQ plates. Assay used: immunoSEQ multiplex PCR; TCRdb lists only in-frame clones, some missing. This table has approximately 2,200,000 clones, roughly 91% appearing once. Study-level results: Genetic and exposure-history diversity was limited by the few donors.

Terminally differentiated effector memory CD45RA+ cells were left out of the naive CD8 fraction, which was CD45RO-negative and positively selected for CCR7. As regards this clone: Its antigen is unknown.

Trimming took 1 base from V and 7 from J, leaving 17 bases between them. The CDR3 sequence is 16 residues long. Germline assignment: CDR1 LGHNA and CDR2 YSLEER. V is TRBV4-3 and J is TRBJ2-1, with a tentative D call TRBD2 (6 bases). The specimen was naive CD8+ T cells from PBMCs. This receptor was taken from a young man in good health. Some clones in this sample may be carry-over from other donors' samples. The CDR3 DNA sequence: TGCGCCAGCAGCCAAGGGTTAAACGGGAGAATGAATGAGCAGTTCTTC. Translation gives CASSQGLNGRMNEQFF.